The present T cell receptor (beta chain) was sequenced within a study of beta chain features in type 1 diabetes. The CDR3 is 16 residues long. Between the trimmed V and J ends, which lost 4 bases and 2 bases, there was a span of 18 bases. Germline CDR1 is SGHNT and CDR2 is YYREEE (reference sequence). This clone was detected a few times. Reverse transcribing all isolated RNA meant expressed TCRB transcripts were sequenced. Assay used: immunoSEQ multiplex PCR; TCRdb lists only in-frame clones, some missing. Counted here are fewer than 650,000 clones, around 16% occurring once; the ten biggest clones make up more than 0.08%. Sort purity for all populations was recorded as exceeding 98%.

V is TRBV5-4 and J is TRBJ2-5; D could derive from TRBD1 or TRBD2 (6 bases each). The sequence was obtained from a man in his late teens or twenties in good health. Sequenced input: naive CD4+ T cells from blood. In nucleotides, the CDR3 is TGTGCCAGCAGCACACCCAACCGGGGGCGACAAGAGACCCAGTACTTC. This gives the protein CASSTPNRGRQETQYF.